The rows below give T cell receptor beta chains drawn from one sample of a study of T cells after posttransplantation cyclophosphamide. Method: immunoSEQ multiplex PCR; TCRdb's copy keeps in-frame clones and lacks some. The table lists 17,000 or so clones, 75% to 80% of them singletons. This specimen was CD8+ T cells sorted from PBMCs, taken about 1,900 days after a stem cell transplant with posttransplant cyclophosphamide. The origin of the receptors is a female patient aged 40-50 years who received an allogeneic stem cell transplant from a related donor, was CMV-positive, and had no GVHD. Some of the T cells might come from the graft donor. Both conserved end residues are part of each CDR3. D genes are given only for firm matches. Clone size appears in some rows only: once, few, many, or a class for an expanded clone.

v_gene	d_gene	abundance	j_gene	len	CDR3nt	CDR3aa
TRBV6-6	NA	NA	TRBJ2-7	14	TGTGCCAGCAGGCTCAGTGGGGCTGGGGACGAGCAGTACTTC	CASRLSGAGDEQYF
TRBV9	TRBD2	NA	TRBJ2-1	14	TGTGCCAGCAGCGTAGAAGGACTAGTAAATGAGCAGTTCTTC	CASSVEGLVNEQFF
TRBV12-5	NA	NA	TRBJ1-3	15	TGTGCTAGTGGTTTGGTAGAAGGAGCTGGAAACACCATATATTTT	CASGLVEGAGNTIYF
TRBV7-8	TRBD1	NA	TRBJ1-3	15	TGTGCCAGCAGCCCGTTGACAGGGACTGGAAACACCATATATTTT	CASSPLTGTGNTIYF
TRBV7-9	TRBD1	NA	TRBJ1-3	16	TGTGCCAGCAGCCGTTCCCCGGGACAGGGGGATGGCACCATATATTTT	CASSRSPGQGDGTIYF
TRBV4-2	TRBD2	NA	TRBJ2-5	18	TGTGCCAGCAGCCAAGTGCTGCGGGGGGGGTGGGTAGGAGAGACCCAGTACTTC	CASSQVLRGGWVGETQYF
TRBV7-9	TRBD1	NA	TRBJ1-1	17	TGTGCCAGCAGCTTATCACCGGGACAGGGGCGCACTACTGAAGCTTTCTTT	CASSLSPGQGRTTEAFF
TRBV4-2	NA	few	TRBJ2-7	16	TGTGCCAGCAGCCAAGAAGCAGGGATGACCTCCTACGAGCAGTACTTC	CASSQEAGMTSYEQYF
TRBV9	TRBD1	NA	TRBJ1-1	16	TGTGCCAGCAGCGAGGGACAGAGCTTAAGGAACACTGAAGCTTTCTTT	CASSEGQSLRNTEAFF
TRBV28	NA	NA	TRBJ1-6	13	TGTGCCAGCAGGTGGACAGATAATTCACCCCTCCACTTT	CASRWTDNSPLHF
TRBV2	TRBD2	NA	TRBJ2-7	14	TGTGCCAGCAGGCCTGGGAGGGGAACCTACGAGCAGTACTTC	CASRPGRGTYEQYF
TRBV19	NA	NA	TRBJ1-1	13	TGTGCCAGTAGACGGACAGATAACACTGAAGCTTTCTTT	CASRRTDNTEAFF
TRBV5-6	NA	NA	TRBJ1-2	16	TGTGCCAGCAGCTACCCCCCCGGGACACGGGGAAGAGGCTACACCTTC	CASSYPPGTRGRGYTF
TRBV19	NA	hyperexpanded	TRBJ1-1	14	TGTGCCAGTACTGACCCGGGACTAAACACTGAAGCTTTCTTT	CASTDPGLNTEAFF
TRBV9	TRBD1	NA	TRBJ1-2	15	TGTGCCAGCAGCCCCTTTTCAGGGGGCGACTATGGCTACACCTTC	CASSPFSGGDYGYTF
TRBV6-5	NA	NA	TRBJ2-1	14	TGTGCCAGCAGTTATCAGGGAAGGATCAATGAGCAGTTCTTC	CASSYQGRINEQFF
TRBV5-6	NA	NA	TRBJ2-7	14	TGTGCCAGCAGCGCTACAAGGGGAACCTACGAGCAGTACTTC	CASSATRGTYEQYF
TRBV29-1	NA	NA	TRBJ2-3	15	TGCAGCGTTGAAATGGCCGCAAACCCCACAGATACGCAGTATTTT	CSVEMAANPTDTQYF
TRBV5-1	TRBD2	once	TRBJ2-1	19	TGCGCCAGCAGCGCACGCCTGACTAGCGGGGGTGTTGGGAGGAATGAGCAGTTCTTC	CASSARLTSGGVGRNEQFF
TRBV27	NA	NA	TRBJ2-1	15	TGTGCCAGCAGTTTAGTGGACACACAATACAATGAGCAGTTCTTC	CASSLVDTQYNEQFF
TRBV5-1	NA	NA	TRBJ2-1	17	TGCGCCAGCAGCTTGCCCGTTTACCTCCCGTCCCACGCGGGGCAGTTCTTC	CASSLPVYLPSHAGQFF
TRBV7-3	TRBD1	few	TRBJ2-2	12	TGTGCCAGCAGCCCAGGGGGCTTGGAGCTGTTTTTT	CASSPGGLELFF
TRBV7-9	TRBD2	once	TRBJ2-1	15	TGTGCCAGCAGCTCCTTCGGGGGGGCCTCAAATGAGCAGTTCTTC	CASSSFGGASNEQFF
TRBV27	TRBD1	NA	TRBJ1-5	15	TGTGCCAGCAGTGACGGGACAGGGTTCAATCAGCCCCAGCATTTT	CASSDGTGFNQPQHF
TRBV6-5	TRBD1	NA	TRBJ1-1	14	TGTGCCAGCAGTTACTCACAGGGGGCAACTGAAGCTTTCTTT	CASSYSQGATEAFF
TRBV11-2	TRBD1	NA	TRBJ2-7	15	TGTGCCAGCAGCACCAGGACAGGGGGCATCAACGAGCAGTACTTC	CASSTRTGGINEQYF
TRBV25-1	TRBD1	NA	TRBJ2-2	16	TGTGCCAGCTCCGAAGCCGGGACAGGGGACCCCGGGGAGCTGTTTTTT	CASSEAGTGDPGELFF
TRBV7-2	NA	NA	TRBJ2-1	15	TGTGCCAGCAGCTCCCTAGGGGGACAACACAATGAGCAGTTCTTC	CASSSLGGQHNEQFF
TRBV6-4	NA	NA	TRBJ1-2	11	TGTGCCAGCAGAGAGGGCCTGGCCTACACCTTC	CASREGLAYTF
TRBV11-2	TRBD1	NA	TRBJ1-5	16	TGTGCCAGCAGCTTAGGGCCAGGGGGCCAGGAACAGCCCCAGCATTTT	CASSLGPGGQEQPQHF
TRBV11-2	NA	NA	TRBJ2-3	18	TGTGCCAGCAGCTCAGTAAGTCACGCGGGGGCTAGCACAGATACGCAGTATTTT	CASSSVSHAGASTDTQYF
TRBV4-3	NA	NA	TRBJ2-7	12	TGCGCCAACAGCCTCGGTGGGCGTGAGCAGTACTTC	CANSLGGREQYF
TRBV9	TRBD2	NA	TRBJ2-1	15	TGTGCCAGCAGCCTCAGTGGTAGCGGGGGGAATGAGCAGTTCTTC	CASSLSGSGGNEQFF
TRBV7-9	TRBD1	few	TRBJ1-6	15	TGTGCCAGCAGCCAAGACAGGGACTATAATTCACCCCTCCACTTT	CASSQDRDYNSPLHF